This is a list of T cell receptor beta chains from one sample in a study of PD-1 blockade in classical Hodgkin lymphoma. Assay used: immunoSEQ multiplex PCR; TCRdb lists only in-frame clones, some missing. The sample gives around 12,000 clones, about 90% of which show up once; 0.5% is in the top ten. The sequenced sample was CD4+ T cells from blood, obtained at baseline. The receptors come from a human donor with classical Hodgkin lymphoma. CDR3s include the opening cysteine and the closing phenylalanine or tryptophan. Each record gives: V gene, D gene, clone size, J gene, CDR3 DNA, CDR3 protein. A D gene is named only where the DNA matches it firmly. Size tells how often a clone was seen (once, few, many) or the class of an expanded clone, and some rows leave it out.

V gene: TRBV21-1; D gene: NA; clone size: NA; J gene: TRBJ2-7; CDR3 DNA: TGTGCCAGCAGCAAACGTGTCCCTTTCTACGAGCAGTACTTC; CDR3 protein: CASSKRVPFYEQYF
V gene: TRBV7-6; D gene: NA; clone size: NA; J gene: TRBJ1-4; CDR3 DNA: TGTGCCAGCAGCTTAGGGGCAGATACTAATGAAAAACTGTTTTTT; CDR3 protein: CASSLGADTNEKLFF
V gene: TRBV30; D gene: NA; clone size: NA; J gene: TRBJ1-5; CDR3 DNA: TGTGCCTGGAGTGTCCGACAGAACGGCAATCAGCCCCAGCATTTT; CDR3 protein: CAWSVRQNGNQPQHF
V gene: TRBV2; D gene: NA; clone size: NA; J gene: TRBJ2-6; CDR3 DNA: TGTGCCAGCACTGGTTCTGGTGGGGCCAACGTCCTGACTTTC; CDR3 protein: CASTGSGGANVLTF
V gene: TRBV2; D gene: NA; clone size: NA; J gene: TRBJ1-4; CDR3 DNA: TGTGCCAGCAGAGGTGACTTTGAAAAACTGTTTTTT; CDR3 protein: CASRGDFEKLFF
V gene: TRBV13; D gene: TRBD1; clone size: NA; J gene: TRBJ2-7; CDR3 DNA: TGTGCCAGCAGCCCGACCCGGGACAGCTACGAGCAGTACTTC; CDR3 protein: CASSPTRDSYEQYF
V gene: TRBV29-1; D gene: TRBD1; clone size: NA; J gene: TRBJ1-4; CDR3 DNA: TGCAGCGTTGATACCGGGACAGGGCTTGAAAAACTGTTTTTT; CDR3 protein: CSVDTGTGLEKLFF
V gene: TRBV28; D gene: NA; clone size: NA; J gene: TRBJ1-5; CDR3 DNA: TGTGCCAGCAGTTCTCAGTGGAATCAGCCCCAGCATTTT; CDR3 protein: CASSSQWNQPQHF
V gene: TRBV11-2; D gene: NA; clone size: once; J gene: TRBJ1-5; CDR3 DNA: TGTGCCAGCAGCCCTAGCCCCCATCAGCCCCAGCATTTT; CDR3 protein: CASSPSPHQPQHF
V gene: TRBV10-3; D gene: TRBD1; clone size: NA; J gene: TRBJ1-6; CDR3 DNA: TGTGCCATCAGTGAGGGAAAGGGACAGGGGGCTAATTCACCCCTCCACTTT; CDR3 protein: CAISEGKGQGANSPLHF
V gene: TRBV5-5; D gene: NA; clone size: NA; J gene: TRBJ2-3; CDR3 DNA: TGTGCCAGCAGCTTGGGGCTAGAATTGACAGATACGCAGTATTTT; CDR3 protein: CASSLGLELTDTQYF
V gene: TRBV18; D gene: TRBD1; clone size: NA; J gene: TRBJ1-6; CDR3 DNA: TGTGCCAGCTCACCACCGGGACAGCTACCAAACGGCCCTAATTCACCCCTCCACTTT; CDR3 protein: CASSPPGQLPNGPNSPLHF
V gene: TRBV19; D gene: NA; clone size: NA; J gene: TRBJ1-5; CDR3 DNA: TGTGCCAGTAGTATCGTCGGGGAGGGTAGCAATCAGCCCCAGCATTTT; CDR3 protein: CASSIVGEGSNQPQHF
V gene: TRBV18; D gene: TRBD2; clone size: NA; J gene: TRBJ2-3; CDR3 DNA: TGTGCCAGCTCACCGCCTCGAGGTCAGCGGGAAGCAGATACGCAGTATTTT; CDR3 protein: CASSPPRGQREADTQYF
V gene: TRBV19; D gene: NA; clone size: NA; J gene: TRBJ2-3; CDR3 DNA: TGTGCCAGTAGTATACCCGGAACTAATACGCAGTATTTT; CDR3 protein: CASSIPGTNTQYF
V gene: TRBV14; D gene: TRBD2; clone size: once; J gene: TRBJ2-1; CDR3 DNA: TGTGCCAGCAGCCTCTTGACTAGCGGGAAATACAATGAGCAGTTCTTC; CDR3 protein: CASSLLTSGKYNEQFF
V gene: TRBV5-1; D gene: NA; clone size: NA; J gene: TRBJ1-2; CDR3 DNA: TGCGCCAGCAGCTTGGCCCCTGTCTTTAGGGGGAACTATGGCTACACCTTC; CDR3 protein: CASSLAPVFRGNYGYTF
V gene: TRBV7-6; D gene: NA; clone size: NA; J gene: TRBJ2-7; CDR3 DNA: TGTGCCAGCAGCCTGGGGCAGGGGGGTCGCGAGCAGTACTTC; CDR3 protein: CASSLGQGGREQYF
V gene: TRBV10-3; D gene: TRBD1; clone size: NA; J gene: TRBJ1-3; CDR3 DNA: TGTGCCATCAGTGAGTCAGTTAGACAGGGCCGAGGAGGCACCATATATTTT; CDR3 protein: CAISESVRQGRGGTIYF
V gene: TRBV15; D gene: NA; clone size: few; J gene: TRBJ2-1; CDR3 DNA: TGTGCCACCAGCCCTTATGGGCCAGGGAGCTCCTACAATGAGCAGTTCTTC; CDR3 protein: CATSPYGPGSSYNEQFF
V gene: TRBV2; D gene: NA; clone size: NA; J gene: TRBJ2-7; CDR3 DNA: TGTGCCAGCTGCAGGGGCGGGGACTACGAGCAGTACTTC; CDR3 protein: CASCRGGDYEQYF
V gene: TRBV10-1; D gene: NA; clone size: NA; J gene: TRBJ1-5; CDR3 DNA: TGCGCCAGCAGTACCGGGGTCAATCAGCCCCAGCATTTT; CDR3 protein: CASSTGVNQPQHF
V gene: TRBV5-4; D gene: NA; clone size: once; J gene: TRBJ2-3; CDR3 DNA: TGTGCCAGCAGCCGCGACCCGGGGGCCGACACAGATACGCAGTATTTT; CDR3 protein: CASSRDPGADTDTQYF
V gene: TRBV10-3; D gene: NA; clone size: NA; J gene: TRBJ2-7; CDR3 DNA: TGTGCCATCAACGGACAGGCTAGCGACGAGCAGTACTTC; CDR3 protein: CAINGQASDEQYF
V gene: TRBV6-6; D gene: TRBD1; clone size: NA; J gene: TRBJ1-4; CDR3 DNA: TGTGCCAGCAGTACCGGGACAGCCCGCGAAAAACTGTTTTTT; CDR3 protein: CASSTGTAREKLFF
V gene: TRBV7-8; D gene: TRBD2; clone size: NA; J gene: TRBJ2-7; CDR3 DNA: TGTGCCAGCAGTTCAAGCGGGGCTGCCTACGAGCAGTACTTC; CDR3 protein: CASSSSGAAYEQYF
V gene: TRBV19; D gene: TRBD2; clone size: NA; J gene: TRBJ2-5; CDR3 DNA: TGTGCCAGTAGTCCTAGCGGGAATAGAGAGACCCAGTACTTC; CDR3 protein: CASSPSGNRETQYF
V gene: TRBV5-4; D gene: TRBD2; clone size: NA; J gene: TRBJ2-1; CDR3 DNA: TGTGCCAGCAGCTTGGGCGGCGGGAGGAATAATGAGCAGTTCTTC; CDR3 protein: CASSLGGGRNNEQFF
V gene: TRBV19; D gene: NA; clone size: NA; J gene: TRBJ1-1; CDR3 DNA: TGTGCCAGTAGGCCCGGGGGAGGCACTGAAGCTTTCTTT; CDR3 protein: CASRPGGGTEAFF
V gene: TRBV5-1; D gene: NA; clone size: NA; J gene: TRBJ1-1; CDR3 DNA: TGCGCCAGCAGCCAGGTCGTGGATCGCACTGAAGCTTTCTTT; CDR3 protein: CASSQVVDRTEAFF
V gene: TRBV25-1; D gene: TRBD2; clone size: NA; J gene: TRBJ2-1; CDR3 DNA: TGTGCCAGCACAGCGGGACCTTCCTACAATGAGCAGTTCTTC; CDR3 protein: CASTAGPSYNEQFF
V gene: TRBV28; D gene: TRBD1; clone size: NA; J gene: TRBJ2-5; CDR3 DNA: TGTGCCAGCAGAATAGGACAGGGCAGAGGGGAGACCCAGTACTTC; CDR3 protein: CASRIGQGRGETQYF
V gene: TRBV7-2; D gene: TRBD1; clone size: NA; J gene: TRBJ1-5; CDR3 DNA: TGTGCCAGCAGCTCCGAGACAGGGCCTCAGCCCCAGCATTTT; CDR3 protein: CASSSETGPQPQHF
V gene: TRBV28; D gene: TRBD1; clone size: NA; J gene: TRBJ1-2; CDR3 DNA: TGTGCCAGCAGTGTGATGGCAGGGGGTTATGGCTACACCTTC; CDR3 protein: CASSVMAGGYGYTF
V gene: TRBV5-1; D gene: NA; clone size: few; J gene: TRBJ2-7; CDR3 DNA: TGCGCCAGCAGGCCCGAGGGGTCGGCCTACGAGCAGTACTTC; CDR3 protein: CASRPEGSAYEQYF
V gene: TRBV7-8; D gene: NA; clone size: NA; J gene: TRBJ2-2; CDR3 DNA: TGTGCCAGCAGCTTAGCTCCCTACTTCACCGGGGAGCTGTTTTTT; CDR3 protein: CASSLAPYFTGELFF
V gene: TRBV25-1; D gene: TRBD1; clone size: NA; J gene: TRBJ2-5; CDR3 DNA: TGTGCCAGCAGTGTACCGGGACAGGGTGAGACCCAGTACTTC; CDR3 protein: CASSVPGQGETQYF
V gene: TRBV5-5; D gene: NA; clone size: NA; J gene: TRBJ1-1; CDR3 DNA: TGTGCCAGCAGCTGGGGGGGACGACCTACTGAAGCTTTCTTT; CDR3 protein: CASSWGGRPTEAFF
V gene: TRBV11-2; D gene: TRBD2; clone size: NA; J gene: TRBJ2-1; CDR3 DNA: TGTGCCAGCAGCTTCCCCGGGACTAGCGGTTACAATGAGCAGTTCTTC; CDR3 protein: CASSFPGTSGYNEQFF
V gene: TRBV15; D gene: NA; clone size: few; J gene: TRBJ1-6; CDR3 DNA: TGTGCCACCAGCCCGGGGTATGGGAATTCACCCCTCCACTTT; CDR3 protein: CATSPGYGNSPLHF
V gene: TRBV5-1; D gene: TRBD1; clone size: NA; J gene: TRBJ2-5; CDR3 DNA: TGCGCCAGCAGCTTGCAGGGGACAGTTCAAGAGACCCAGTACTTC; CDR3 protein: CASSLQGTVQETQYF
V gene: TRBV6-6; D gene: TRBD2; clone size: NA; J gene: TRBJ2-2; CDR3 DNA: TGTGCCAGCAGTTACGGGAGGGAAGTTTCCGGGGAGCTGTTTTTT; CDR3 protein: CASSYGREVSGELFF